This TCR beta chain came from a study of blood T cell repertoires in COVID-19. Across the whole study: The analysed material was cDNA or gDNA that came from T cells, B-cell-depleted T cells, or PBMCs.

The assay was immunoSEQ multiplex PCR, and TCRdb's table has in-frame clones only and misses some. The sample contains more than 150,000 clones, around 85% of which appear only once. Sequencing was carried out using peripheral blood. This clonotype was sampled from a man aged 65 to 79 with active or convalescent COVID-19.

CDR3 nucleotide sequence: TGTGCCAGCAACAGAAAAGAGAACACCGGGGAGCTGTTTTTT. It codes for CASNRKENTGELFF. V and J are TRBV9 and TRBJ2-2, with D unclear. V was shortened by 6 bases and J by 1 base, with 10 bases between the two germline ends. This CDR3 contains 14 residues. The germline CDR1 and CDR2 sequences are SGDLS and YYNGEE.